This T cell receptor beta chain is from a study of blood T cells in healthy people across ages. Study-wide results and caveats: Fewer expanded clones and more diversity marked long-lived versus aged donors.

Every donor gave roughly 9.2 milliliters of peripheral blood. The extraction recovered at least 5 micrograms of total RNA per sample. Turning to this clonotype: Its antigen is still unknown.

For the second PCR, which ran for about 7 to 12 cycles, a sample-barcoded 5' primer and a J-beta primer mix were used. TCRdb itself ran the 5' RACE reads through MiXCR, one entry per CDR3 protein. Altogether approximately 1,100,000 distinct CDR3 sequences are present, 35% to 55% being singletons, with the ten largest covering 18%. The CDR3 is 15 amino acids. Trimming cost V 1 base and J 7 bases, with 14 bases left between them. Germline V gene data show CDR1 as MNHNS and CDR2 as SASEGT. The sequence came from a woman in her sixties in good health. The genes are TRBV6-1 and TRBJ1-5, with D perhaps matching TRBD1 (6 bases). The specimen sequenced was blood. The CDR3 region has the DNA TGTGCCAGCAGTGAAGGGGGGCCAGCCGACCAGCCCCAGCATTTT. Its translation: CASSEGGPADQPQHF.